Following are 12 T cell receptor beta chains from one sample sequenced in a study of identical twins. In TCRdb, the 5' RACE reads were re-called with MiXCR into one record per CDR3 protein. The sample lists roughly 690,000 distinct CDR3 sequences, about 20% occurring once. This sample also appeared in a second study, on T cells expressing NK-cell markers.

Sequenced input: PBMCs. These receptor sequences come from a young woman in good health.

The CDR3 nucleotides read TGCAGTGCCCACCTAGCGGGGATTACATACCAGTTCTTC. The encoded protein is CSAHLAGITYQFF. The chain recombines TRBV20-1 with TRBJ2-1, with TRBD2 matching over 9 bases. The J segment lost 13 bases and the V segment lost 6 bases, leaving 13 bases of the junction unmatched. This CDR3 has 13 residues. Germline V gives CDR1 DFQATT, CDR2 SNEGSKA (reference sequence).

The table lists this clonotype with a few counts. A much bigger clone sits one base away, suggesting this may be a read error. The CDR3 bases are TGTGCCAGCAGCTTGGACGGGGAGCTGTTTTTT. Protein product: CASSLDGELFF. V and J are TRBV7-2 and TRBJ2-2; D is unclear. V lost 3 bases, J lost 7 bases, and 3 bases lay in between. Per germline, CDR1 SGHTA and CDR2 FQGNSA. This CDR3 has 11 residues.

The sample holds a few counts of this clonotype. The chain joins TRBV12-3 or TRBV12-4 to TRBJ2-1, with D possibly being TRBD2 (6 bases). V was trimmed by 4 bases and J by 0 bases, leaving 16 bases between them. The CDR3 runs to 17 residues. DNA for the CDR3: TGTGCCAGCAGTTGGGGAGCGGGCTGGAGCTCCTACAATGAGCAGTTCTTC. It encodes CASSWGAGWSSYNEQFF.

The chain joins TRBV6-2 or TRBV6-3 to TRBJ1-5; D not resolved. CDR3 length: 15 amino acids. From germline, CDR1 is MNHEY and CDR2 SVGEGT. V was clipped by 5 bases and J by 4 bases, with 15 bases between them. CDR3 region: CASSLQVTSNQPQHF. In nucleotides, the CDR3 is TGTGCCAGCAGTCTTCAGGTCACAAGTAATCAGCCCCAGCATTTT.

The rearrangement joins TRBV9 to TRBJ2-1, with 13 bases fitting TRBD2. Trimming took 4 bases from V and 6 from J; bases not matched to a gene: 7. Germline CDR1 SGDLS, CDR2 YYNGEE. This CDR3 is 16 amino acids long. CDR3 in DNA: TGTGCCAGCAGCCTCCGACTAGCGGGAGGAGTCAATGAGCAGTTCTTC. Translating it yields CASSLRLAGGVNEQFF.

The sample holds a few counts of this clonotype. The rearrangement uses TRBV7-9 and TRBJ2-3; 7 nucleotides line up with TRBD2. The V and J ends lost 1 base and 8 bases, in that order; junction bases with no gene match: 3. CDR1 SEHNR and CDR2 FQNEAQ come from the germline V gene (reference sequence). CDR3 length: 13 residues. The CDR3 DNA is TGTGCCAGCAGCTTAGGTTGGGGGGGTACGCAGTATTTT. This encodes CASSLGWGGTQYF.

This chain connects TRBV6-1 to TRBJ1-1, with D possibly TRBD1 on 5 matching bases. The CDR3 is 13 amino acids. V was clipped by 7 bases and J by 4 bases, with 13 bases between them. Germline V gene sequence: CDR1 MNHNS, CDR2 SASEGT. The CDR3 nucleotides are TGTGCCAGCACCGAATCAGGGAGCACTGAAGCTTTCTTT. Its translation is CASTESGSTEAFF.

A few counts support this clonotype. This chain joins TRBV7-9 and TRBJ2-7, with D perhaps TRBD2 (5 bases). V was pared by 3 bases and J by 0 bases, with 15 bases between. The germline CDR1 and CDR2 sequences are SEHNR and FQNEAQ (reference sequence). The CDR3 contains 16 residues. The CDR3 DNA is TGTGCCAGCAGCTTTCTAGGGAGCGAGGACTCCTACGAGCAGTACTTC. It encodes CASSFLGSEDSYEQYF.

The chain carries TRBV12-3 or TRBV12-4 and TRBJ2-1; D perhaps matches TRBD1 (6 bases). V was shortened by 7 bases and J by 8 bases, with 15 bases between the two germline ends. The CDR3 consists of 13 residues. CDR3: CASTRQVVDEQFF. The CDR3 DNA sequence: TGTGCCAGCACCCGACAGGTAGTAGATGAGCAGTTCTTC.

The chain links TRBV7-2 to TRBJ2-2; maybe TRBD1 (6 bases). Per germline, CDR1 SGHTA and CDR2 FQGNSA. CDR3 size: 16 residues. V gave up 5 bases and J gave up 6 bases, with 19 bases separating them. The CDR3 reads CASSPSQGSFPGELFF. The CDR3 DNA sequence: TGTGCCAGCAGCCCCAGTCAGGGGTCGTTTCCCGGGGAGCTGTTTTTT.

This rearrangement joins TRBV12-3 or TRBV12-4 to TRBJ2-5; D gene uncertain. The CDR3 sequence is 14 residues long. V was trimmed by 2 bases and J by 5 bases, leaving 12 bases between them. CDR3 in DNA: TGTGCCAGCAGTTTAAGGTCCGGCCGGGAGACCCAGTACTTC. It specifies CASSLRSGRETQYF.

There are a few counts of this clonotype. The V call is TRBV7-8, the J call TRBJ1-2, with 11 bases lining up with TRBD1. The germline V gene encodes CDR1 SGHVS and CDR2 FQNEAQ. The CDR3 is 16 amino acids. V gave up 5 bases and J gave up 2 bases; unmatched junction bases: 7. The CDR3 DNA follows: TGTGCCAGCAGCCCTCGACGGACAGGGGGCAACTATGGCTACACCTTC. Translation: CASSPRRTGGNYGYTF. Combining the CDR3 with reference TRBV7-8 and TRBJ1-2 gives the whole variable domain GAGVSQSPRYKVAKRGQDVALRCDPISGHVSLFWYQQALGQGPEFLTYFQNEAQLDKSGLPSDRFFAERPEGSVSTLKIQRTQQEDSAVYLCASSPRRTGGNYGYTFGSGTRLTVV.